The 29 T cell receptor beta chains given below trace back to one sample, sequenced in a study of PD-1 blockade in classical Hodgkin lymphoma. Using immunoSEQ multiplex PCR, the repertoire was profiled, and TCRdb retains in-frame clones only, with some absent. Of 20,000 to 25,000 clones in the sample, around nine tenths were seen once. Noted time point: newly diagnosed, previously untreated cHL patient sample. Negative selection with magnetic separation was used to purify CD4+ T cells from thawed PBMCs. The sample consisted of CD4+ T cells from blood. The receptors here all came from a human donor with classical Hodgkin lymphoma.

V usage is TRBV10-3 and J usage is TRBJ2-7; TRBD1 matches 7 bases. The CDR3 loop spans 16 amino acids. Germline-derived CDR1 and CDR2 are ENHRY and SYGVKD. With V trimmed by 0 bases and J by 0 bases, 5 bases remained unmatched. CDR3 loop: CAISESEGADSYEQYF. In DNA, the CDR3 is TGTGCCATCAGTGAGTCAGAGGGGGCGGACTCCTACGAGCAGTACTTC.

The V call is TRBV7-9, the J call TRBJ2-1; D possibly corresponds to TRBD1 (7 bases). Germline V gene lookup returns CDR1 SEHNR and CDR2 FQNEAQ (reference sequence). The CDR3 is 11 residues long. V dropped 5 bases and J dropped 9 bases, with 8 bases sitting between them. The CDR3 loop is CASSQGGEQFF. The DNA for the CDR3 is TGTGCCAGCAGCCAGGGGGGTGAGCAGTTCTTC.

Comments on this clone: An end of the junction differs from the germline gene, which may be a read error. The chain links TRBV5-3 to TRBJ1-2; TRBD1 aligns across 9 bases. TRBV5-3 is flagged as an ORF with uncertain function. This CDR3 has 15 residues. CDR3 region: CASSSTGGTGYGYTF. The CDR3 bases are TGTGCCAGCAGCTCCACAGGGGGCACGGGCTATGGCTACACCTTC.

The V call is TRBV6-5, the J call TRBJ1-4; 7 nucleotides match TRBD1. V was clipped by 2 bases and J by 5 bases; unmatched bases: 5. The CDR3 is made up of 15 amino acids. Germline-derived CDR1 and CDR2 are MNHEY and SVGAGI. The CDR3 protein is CASSYGGQSNEKLFF. The CDR3 region has the DNA TGTGCCAGCAGTTACGGGGGACAGTCCAATGAAAAACTGTTTTTT.

This chain joins TRBV6-1 and TRBJ1-2; D remains ambiguous. The V gene's germline CDR1 is MNHNS and CDR2 SASEGT. V was clipped by 5 bases and J by 1 base, with 8 bases between them. The CDR3 is 13 amino acids. CDR3 nucleotide sequence: TGTGCCAGCAGTAGGGAGCTTAACTATGGCTACACCTTC. It is translated as CASSRELNYGYTF.

CDR3 DNA: TGTGCCAGCAGCGCGAGAACAGGGAGTAATGAAAAACTGTTTTTT. This codes for CASSARTGSNEKLFF. The V and J genes are TRBV27 and TRBJ1-4; D is possibly TRBD1 (6 bases). The V gene's germline CDR1 is MNHEY and CDR2 SMNVEV (reference sequence). The CDR3 is 15 amino acids. V was shortened by 6 bases and J by 4 bases, with 15 bases between the two germline ends.

The J gene is TRBJ2-7, the V gene TRBV4-1; TRBD1 agrees at 7 bases. Germline loops: CDR1 MGHRA, CDR2 YSYEKL. The CDR3 spans 15 residues. The V and J ends lost 0 bases and 2 bases, in that order; junction bases with no gene match: 4. CDR3 loop: CASSQDHRGTYEQYF. CDR3 DNA sequence: TGCGCCAGCAGCCAAGATCACAGGGGAACCTACGAGCAGTACTTC.

V gene TRBV27 combines with J gene TRBJ2-1, with D tentatively TRBD2 (5 bases). The CDR3 totals 16 residues. Trimming pared 3 bases from V and 3 bases from J, leaving 15 bases between. The germline CDR1 and CDR2 sequences are MNHEY and SMNVEV (reference sequence). The CDR3 protein is CASSFRGRGNYNEQFF. CDR3 in DNA: TGTGCCAGCAGTTTTCGAGGGAGAGGGAACTACAATGAGCAGTTCTTC.

The chain recombines TRBV12-2 with TRBJ2-1; the tabulated D call, TRBD1, remains unverified against the DNA. TRBV12-2 is marked as a pseudogene. This CDR3 comprises 14 residues. CDR3 nucleotide sequence: TGTGCAAGTCGCTTCCCACCCCCAGACAATGAGCAGTTCTTC. Its protein is CASRFPPPDNEQFF.

CDR3 DNA: TGTGCCAGCAGTGAAGCCCCCAGTTCGGCCACAGATACGCAGTATTTT. Its protein is CASSEAPSSATDTQYF. The chain combines TRBV2 with TRBJ2-3; no clear D. This CDR3 region has 16 residues. The germline gives CDR1 SNHLY, CDR2 FYNNEI. Trimming removed 0 bases at V and 2 bases at J, with 12 bases between.

J is TRBJ2-1 and V is TRBV5-1; 8 nucleotides agree with TRBD1. This CDR3 has 13 amino acids. After removal of 9 bases from V and 7 bases from J, the junction contained 9 bases not matched to a gene. Germline-derived CDR1 and CDR2 are SGHRS and YFSETQ. The CDR3 DNA reads TGCGCCACCAGGAGGACAGGGAGGAATGAGCAGTTCTTC. This codes for CATRRTGRNEQFF.

The genes are TRBV28 and TRBJ2-1, with a weak D call TRBD1 (5 bases). V was cut by 3 bases and J by 9 bases, with 18 bases left in between. CDR3 length equals 15 residues. CDR1 and CDR2 (germline): MDHEN, SYDVKM. CDR3: CASSFRRSRQGEQFF. The CDR3 DNA sequence: TGTGCCAGCAGTTTCCGCCGTTCTAGGCAGGGTGAGCAGTTCTTC. Full variable domain (rest looked up from reference TRBV28 and TRBJ2-1): DVKVTQSSRYLVKRTGEKVFLECVQDMDHENMFWYRQDPGLGLRLIYFSYDVKMKEKGDIPEGYSVSREKKERFSLILESASTNQTSMYLCASSFRRSRQGEQFFGPGTRLTVL.

The table lists this clone with a count of one. This chain links TRBV9 with TRBJ2-1; D possibly corresponds to TRBD2 (6 bases). In germline, CDR1 is SGDLS, CDR2 YYNGEE. Trimming shortened V by 4 bases and J by 0 bases, and 14 bases separated the two germline ends. CDR3 length: 16 residues. CDR3: CASSPPGGSSYNEQFF. The CDR3 DNA follows: TGTGCCAGCAGCCCCCCTGGGGGGAGCTCCTACAATGAGCAGTTCTTC.

V is TRBV9 and J is TRBJ2-5; no definite D call. This CDR3 has 13 amino acids. Germline CDR1 SGDLS, CDR2 YYNGEE. V was trimmed by 4 bases and J by 1 base, leaving 8 bases between them. CDR3 bases: TGTGCCAGCAGCTTCCGGGTCCAAGAGACCCAGTACTTC. Protein product: CASSFRVQETQYF.

The chain links TRBV4-2 to TRBJ2-7; 8 bases agree with TRBD1. Per germline, CDR1 LGHNA and CDR2 YNFKEQ. The CDR3 runs to 16 residues. Unmatched junction bases numbered 11, after V lost 1 base and J lost 6 bases. The CDR3 loop reads CASSQAVWTGYSEQYF. The CDR3 DNA follows: TGTGCCAGCAGCCAAGCCGTGTGGACAGGGTACTCCGAGCAGTACTTC.

This rearrangement joins TRBV2 to TRBJ1-1, with 7 positions matching TRBD1. V was clipped by 7 bases and J by 3 bases; unmatched bases: 5. CDR3 size: 13 residues. The germline V gene has CDR1 SNHLY and CDR2 FYNNEI. This CDR3 is CASTLDRDTEAFF. The CDR3, as DNA: TGTGCCAGCACTCTCGACAGGGACACTGAAGCTTTCTTT.

The CDR3 region is CASRTGYGSEAFF. The CDR3 DNA follows: TGTGCCAGTAGGACAGGGTACGGGTCTGAAGCTTTCTTT. The chain couples TRBV19 to TRBJ1-1; TRBD1 agrees at 7 bases. Germline loops: CDR1 LNHDA, CDR2 SQIVND (reference sequence). Trimming took 6 bases from V and 6 from J; bases not matched to a gene: 7. CDR3 size: 13 residues. The entire variable domain, with the rest obtained from reference TRBV19 and TRBJ1-1, is as follows: DGGITQSPKYLFRKEGQNVTLSCEQNLNHDAMYWYRQDPGQGLRLIYYSQIVNDFQKGDIAEGYSVSREKKESFPLTVTSAQKNPTAFYLCASRTGYGSEAFFGQGTRLTVV.

The gene calls are TRBV7-2 and TRBJ2-5, with 7 bases fitting TRBD1. V gave up 7 bases and J gave up 5 bases; unmatched junction bases: 10. The CDR3 extends over 14 amino acids. Per germline, CDR1 SGHTA and CDR2 FQGNSA. The CDR3 loop reads CASTKNRGPETQYF. The DNA for the CDR3 is TGTGCCAGCACCAAAAATAGGGGGCCGGAGACCCAGTACTTC.

The rearrangement links TRBV12-5 to TRBJ1-6; TRBD1 is a possible D gene (5 bases). Germline CDR1 is LGHNT and CDR2 is FRNRAP. Trimming took off 6 bases at V and 6 bases at J, with 15 bases between the two ends. This CDR3 is built from 15 residues. CDR3 DNA: TGTGCTAGTGGCCGTCCGGGACGGATTAATTCACCCCTCCACTTT. Amino acid sequence: CASGRPGRINSPLHF.

As regards this clone: A junction boundary mismatches the germline segment, possibly from a read error. The chain links TRBV23-1 to TRBJ2-7; D is unresolved. TRBV23-1 is treated as an ORF (open reading frame) with a function not yet certain. CDR3 size: 9 residues. The CDR3 loop is CAGPLVPRF. The CDR3 nucleotides are TGCGCCGGACCCCTTGTGCCTCGCTTC.

J is TRBJ1-2 and V is TRBV5-6; 9 bases match TRBD1. Trimming removed 4 bases from V and 2 bases from J; junction bases left unmatched: 9. CDR1 is SGHDT, CDR2 YYEEEE, per germline. This CDR3 is 16 amino acids long. The CDR3 spells CASSRYGDRANYGYTF. The CDR3 DNA sequence: TGTGCCAGCAGCCGGTACGGGGACAGGGCGAACTATGGCTACACCTTC.

This chain joins TRBV7-3 and TRBJ1-1, with TRBD1 matching 8 bases. The germline V gene encodes CDR1 SGHTA and CDR2 FQGTGA. The CDR3 sequence is 14 residues long. V gave up 4 bases and J gave up 3 bases; unmatched junction bases: 4. The chain's CDR3 is CASSSDRGHTEAFF. For the CDR3, the DNA is TGTGCCAGCAGCTCCGACAGGGGCCACACTGAAGCTTTCTTT.

The genes are TRBV2 and TRBJ2-7; D gene unclear. CDR1 and CDR2 from the germline V gene are SNHLY and FYNNEI. Trimming left V 7 bases short and J 2 bases short, with 15 bases between. The CDR3 spans 14 residues. The CDR3 sequence is CASNVMGSTYEQYF. The CDR3 DNA sequence: TGTGCCAGCAATGTGATGGGCAGTACCTACGAGCAGTACTTC.

This sequence joins TRBV29-1 and TRBJ2-1; weak D call: TRBD1 (6 bases). Deletions cut 5 bases from V and 7 bases from J, with 12 bases between. The CDR3 length is 12 residues. CDR1 is SQVTM, CDR2 ANQGSEA, per germline. DNA for the CDR3: TGCAGCGTTAGGACAGACAGAAATGAGCAGTTCTTC. Its protein is CSVRTDRNEQFF.

The chain joins TRBV6-1 to TRBJ2-5; D remains ambiguous. Germline loops: CDR1 MNHNS, CDR2 SASEGT. The CDR3 contains 12 residues. The ends were cut back, 5 bases at V and 5 bases at J, with 9 bases in the middle. The CDR3 reads CASSWRLETQYF. In DNA, the CDR3 is TGTGCCAGCAGTTGGCGGTTGGAGACCCAGTACTTC.

CDR3 residues: CASSKKWTGMNTEAFF. The DNA of the CDR3 is TGTGCCAGCAGTAAAAAATGGACAGGGATGAACACTGAAGCTTTCTTT. The rearrangement joins TRBV6-6 to TRBJ1-1; 8 bases are a match to TRBD1. J lost 0 bases, V lost 5 bases, and 8 bases had no gene match. The CDR3 spans 16 residues. The germline gives CDR1 MNHNY, CDR2 SVGAGI (reference sequence).

The chain is built from TRBV19 and TRBJ1-4; D is undetermined. The V end lost 4 bases, the J end lost 0 bases, and 15 bases lay between the germline ends. The CDR3 contains 17 residues. Germline CDR1 and CDR2: LNHDA and SQIVND (reference sequence). The DNA for the CDR3 is TGTGCCAGTAGTAAATGGAGAAGCCTTGCAACTAATGAAAAACTGTTTTTT. Translation: CASSKWRSLATNEKLFF.

This chain joins TRBV6-5 and TRBJ2-7; the match to TRBD1 covers 8 bases. This CDR3 is built from 14 residues. Germline V gene lookup returns CDR1 MNHEY and CDR2 SVGAGI. V was clipped by 6 bases and J by 3 bases; unmatched bases: 7. CDR3 DNA: TGTGCCAGCAGGCCGGACAGGGCCCGCTACGAGCAGTACTTC. This sequence encodes CASRPDRARYEQYF.

This chain connects TRBV7-2 to TRBJ1-4; TRBD1 might be the D (5 bases). The V gene lost 2 bases and the J gene lost 8 bases, with 12 bases spanning the gap. The V gene's germline CDR1 is SGHTA and CDR2 FQGNSA. The CDR3 loop spans 14 amino acids. The CDR3 sequence: CASSLSGQGEKLFF. For the CDR3, the DNA is TGTGCCAGCAGCTTATCAGGGCAGGGAGAAAAACTGTTTTTT.